A selection of T cell receptor beta chains follows, all from one sample in a study of cytomegalovirus exposure and HLA in healthy donors. Profiled with immunoSEQ multiplex PCR; TCRdb holds only in-frame clones, not every one. Of under 250,000 clones in the sample, over 65% are singletons; the top ten hold roughly 5.5%. Sequenced material: PBMCs. Every receptor here comes from a woman younger than 30 in good health and CMV-seronegative. Both conserved end residues are part of each CDR3. The order of the fields is D gene, clone size, V gene, J gene, CDR3 protein, CDR3 DNA. D genes are given only for firm matches. Clone size is stated in some rows and not others, as once, few, many or a class when expanded.

D gene: TRBD2
clone size: -
V gene: TRBV30
J gene: TRBJ2-5
CDR3 protein: CAWEGTSDETQYF
CDR3 DNA: TGTGCCTGGGAAGGAACTAGCGATGAGACCCAGTACTTC

D gene: -
clone size: few
V gene: TRBV27
J gene: TRBJ1-5
CDR3 protein: CASSSLSGDGQPQHF
CDR3 DNA: TGTGCCAGCAGTTCACTCTCAGGGGACGGTCAGCCCCAGCATTTT

D gene: -
clone size: few
V gene: TRBV6-6
J gene: TRBJ2-5
CDR3 protein: CASSRTGQETQYF
CDR3 DNA: TGTGCCAGCAGTAGGACGGGGCAAGAGACCCAGTACTTC

D gene: TRBD2
clone size: once
V gene: TRBV28
J gene: TRBJ2-7
CDR3 protein: CASQTSGTYEQYF
CDR3 DNA: TGTGCCAGCCAGACTAGCGGGACCTACGAGCAGTACTTC

D gene: -
clone size: -
V gene: TRBV4-1
J gene: TRBJ1-5
CDR3 protein: CASSQAPGTASNQPQHF
CDR3 DNA: TGCGCCAGCAGCCAGGCCCCAGGGACCGCGAGCAATCAGCCCCAGCATTTT

D gene: -
clone size: -
V gene: TRBV9
J gene: TRBJ2-3
CDR3 protein: CASSALSTDTQYF
CDR3 DNA: TGTGCCAGCAGCGCCCTTAGCACAGATACGCAGTATTTT

D gene: -
clone size: -
V gene: TRBV6-6
J gene: TRBJ2-1
CDR3 protein: CASSGTSYNEQFF
CDR3 DNA: TGTGCCAGTTCGGGAACGAGTTACAATGAGCAGTTCTTC

D gene: -
clone size: -
V gene: TRBV27
J gene: TRBJ1-3
CDR3 protein: CASSLKRRSSGNTIYF
CDR3 DNA: TGTGCCAGCAGTTTAAAGAGAAGGTCGTCCGGAAACACCATATATTTT

D gene: TRBD2
clone size: few
V gene: TRBV7-9
J gene: TRBJ2-7
CDR3 protein: CASSATRGRDYWEQYF
CDR3 DNA: TGTGCCAGCAGCGCGACGCGAGGGCGGGACTACTGGGAGCAGTACTTC

D gene: -
clone size: -
V gene: TRBV7-3
J gene: TRBJ2-1
CDR3 protein: CASSYTGTFSRNEQFF
CDR3 DNA: TGTGCCAGCAGCTATACCGGGACTTTCTCAAGGAATGAGCAGTTCTTC

D gene: TRBD1
clone size: -
V gene: TRBV30
J gene: TRBJ2-1
CDR3 protein: CAWSAPIRDREEQFF
CDR3 DNA: TGTGCCTGGAGCGCACCAATCCGGGACAGGGAAGAGCAGTTCTTC

D gene: -
clone size: -
V gene: TRBV6-5
J gene: TRBJ2-7
CDR3 protein: CASSYEGLRSEQYF
CDR3 DNA: TGTGCCAGCAGTTACGAGGGGTTACGGTCCGAGCAGTACTTC

D gene: -
clone size: -
V gene: TRBV5-1
J gene: TRBJ1-1
CDR3 protein: CASSVTGITEAFF
CDR3 DNA: TGCGCCAGCAGCGTAACAGGGATCACTGAAGCTTTCTTT

D gene: TRBD2
clone size: -
V gene: TRBV11-1
J gene: TRBJ2-7
CDR3 protein: CASSPMGLASHEQYF
CDR3 DNA: TGTGCCAGCAGCCCAATGGGACTAGCGAGTCACGAGCAGTACTTC

D gene: -
clone size: few
V gene: TRBV5-1
J gene: TRBJ1-6
CDR3 protein: CASSLDSSYNSPLHF
CDR3 DNA: TGCGCCAGCAGCTTGGACAGCTCCTATAATTCACCCCTCCACTTT

D gene: TRBD1
clone size: -
V gene: TRBV29-1
J gene: TRBJ1-1
CDR3 protein: CSAKQGGFIEAFF
CDR3 DNA: TGCAGCGCTAAACAGGGGGGCTTTATTGAAGCTTTCTTT

D gene: -
clone size: -
V gene: TRBV6-5
J gene: TRBJ1-1
CDR3 protein: CASRAAGYGTEAFF
CDR3 DNA: TGTGCCAGCAGGGCCGCAGGGTATGGCACTGAAGCTTTCTTT

D gene: -
clone size: -
V gene: TRBV5-1
J gene: TRBJ2-7
CDR3 protein: CASSFASPPGGEQYF
CDR3 DNA: TGCGCCAGCAGCTTTGCGTCTCCCCCAGGCGGCGAGCAGTACTTC

D gene: -
clone size: -
V gene: TRBV5-1
J gene: TRBJ2-3
CDR3 protein: CASSPEGPTDTQYF
CDR3 DNA: TGCGCCAGCAGCCCCGAAGGACCCACAGATACGCAGTATTTT

D gene: TRBD2
clone size: -
V gene: TRBV5-4
J gene: TRBJ2-3
CDR3 protein: CASSPREGRASSDTQYF
CDR3 DNA: TGTGCCAGCAGCCCCAGGGAAGGGAGGGCCAGTTCAGATACGCAGTATTTT

D gene: -
clone size: -
V gene: TRBV7-8
J gene: TRBJ2-1
CDR3 protein: CASSLWTGRSYNEQFF
CDR3 DNA: TGTGCCAGCAGCCTATGGACGGGGCGCTCCTACAATGAGCAGTTCTTC

D gene: -
clone size: -
V gene: TRBV11-2
J gene: TRBJ1-2
CDR3 protein: CASTPTRFYGYTF
CDR3 DNA: TGTGCCAGCACCCCGACCCGATTTTATGGCTACACCTTC

D gene: TRBD2
clone size: few
V gene: TRBV2
J gene: TRBJ2-1
CDR3 protein: CASSREVREQFF
CDR3 DNA: TGTGCCAGCAGTCGGGAGGTTCGGGAGCAGTTCTTC

D gene: TRBD2
clone size: -
V gene: TRBV9
J gene: TRBJ2-3
CDR3 protein: CASSVTSSGRKSTDTQYF
CDR3 DNA: TGTGCCAGCAGCGTTACGTCTAGCGGGAGGAAGAGCACAGATACGCAGTATTTT

D gene: -
clone size: -
V gene: TRBV7-3
J gene: TRBJ2-7
CDR3 protein: CASSLNFDRHEQYF
CDR3 DNA: TGTGCCAGCAGCTTAAACTTCGACAGGCACGAGCAGTACTTC

D gene: -
clone size: -
V gene: TRBV7-7
J gene: TRBJ2-2
CDR3 protein: CASSPGLGGTGELFF
CDR3 DNA: TGTGCTAGCAGCCCGGGTCTGGGTGGCACCGGGGAGCTGTTTTTT

D gene: -
clone size: once
V gene: TRBV6-4
J gene: TRBJ2-7
CDR3 protein: CASSDWQGEKEQYF
CDR3 DNA: TGTGCCAGCAGTGACTGGCAGGGAGAGAAAGAGCAGTACTTC

D gene: TRBD1
clone size: -
V gene: TRBV9
J gene: TRBJ2-4
CDR3 protein: CASSAGQGTTLAKNIQYF
CDR3 DNA: TGTGCCAGCAGCGCCGGACAGGGAACGACACTAGCCAAAAACATTCAGTACTTC

D gene: -
clone size: few
V gene: TRBV9
J gene: TRBJ1-5
CDR3 protein: CASSAPGGPQHF
CDR3 DNA: TGTGCCAGCAGCGCCCCCGGCGGGCCCCAGCATTTT

D gene: -
clone size: -
V gene: TRBV2
J gene: TRBJ2-5
CDR3 protein: CASSEVDETQYF
CDR3 DNA: TGTGCCAGCAGTGAAGTCGACGAGACCCAGTACTTC

D gene: -
clone size: -
V gene: TRBV5-4
J gene: TRBJ2-5
CDR3 protein: CASSLNLVPPETQYF
CDR3 DNA: TGTGCCAGCAGCCTGAACCTGGTTCCCCCAGAGACCCAGTACTTC